One and the same sample provided the 17 T cell receptor beta chains below, sequenced in a study of identical twins. TCRdb itself ran the 5' RACE reads through MiXCR, one entry per CDR3 protein. The sample contains roughly 1.6 million distinct CDR3 sequences, under 35% of which appear only once. Source material: cord blood. These receptors originate from a newborn girl in good health.

The V call is TRBV12-3 or TRBV12-4, the J call TRBJ1-6, with 9 bases lining up with TRBD1. This CDR3 is built from 17 residues. V lost 3 bases to trimming and J lost 5 bases; unmatched junction nucleotides: 8. CDR3 in DNA: TGTGCCAGCAGTTTTTTTGGGACAGGGTATGATAATTCACCCCTCCACTTT. Protein product: CASSFFGTGYDNSPLHF.

The rearrangement uses TRBV27 and TRBJ1-6; the D gene is possibly TRBD1 (5 bases). Germline lookup yields CDR1 MNHEY and CDR2 SMNVEV (reference sequence). V lost 3 bases and J lost 7, with 13 bases in between. The length of the CDR3 is 15 residues. The CDR3, as DNA: TGTGCCAGCAGTTTCTCGGGGACGGGAAATTCACCCCTCCACTTT. It is translated as CASSFSGTGNSPLHF.

This clonotype has only a few counts. CDR3: CASSVTALNSPLHF. CDR3 bases: TGTGCCAGCAGTGTTACGGCTCTTAATTCACCCCTCCACTTT. The chain joins TRBV2 to TRBJ1-6; no clear D gene. The germline V and J ends were trimmed by 4 bases and 6 bases, with 10 bases remaining between them. The CDR3 runs 14 residues. Germline values: CDR1 SNHLY, CDR2 FYNNEI.

The chain carries TRBV5-1 and TRBJ2-2, with D hard to call. Trimming removed 6 bases at V and 0 bases at J, with 9 bases between. Germline V gene data show CDR1 as SGHRS and CDR2 as YFSETQ. The CDR3 covers 14 residues. For the CDR3, the DNA is TGCGCCAGCAATAGGGTATCGAACACCGGGGAGCTGTTTTTT. Its protein product is CASNRVSNTGELFF.

V is TRBV27 and J is TRBJ2-3; no clear D. CDR1 MNHEY and CDR2 SMNVEV come from the germline V gene (reference sequence). This CDR3 contains 17 residues. Between the trimmed V and J ends, which lost 0 bases and 0 bases, there was a span of 13 bases. CDR3 region: CASSLSIGRISTDTQYF. The CDR3 bases are TGTGCCAGCAGTTTATCGATAGGGCGGATCAGCACAGATACGCAGTATTTT.

For this clonotype: One junction end does not reproduce the germline sequence, and a read error may be involved. V gene TRBV24-1 combines with J gene TRBJ2-5; possible D gene TRBD2, 6 bases. Germline V gives CDR1 KGHDR, CDR2 SFDVKD. There are 13 residues in the CDR3. In DNA, the CDR3 is TGTACCACCAGTGGAGGGCATCAAGAGACCCAGTACTTC. Translation: CTTSGGHQETQYF.

This clonotype showed up just a few times. The junction shows a germline mismatch at one end, possibly a read error. The chain links TRBV7-2 to TRBJ2-5, with D uncertain. Germline CDR1 reads SGHTA; CDR2 reads FQGNSA. CDR3 length equals 14 residues. CDR3 bases: TGTTCCAGCAGCTTACAGTCAAGGCAAGAGACCCAGTACTTC. Encoded protein: CSSSLQSRQETQYF.

This clonotype has more than one count but fewer than ten. The chain recombines TRBV7-9 with TRBJ2-5, with 7 positions matching TRBD2. The CDR3 runs 13 residues. Trimming took 6 bases from V and 2 from J; bases not matched to a gene: 3. Germline CDR1 reads SEHNR; CDR2 reads FQNEAQ (reference sequence). The CDR3 bases are TGTGCCAGCAGGCGCGGGAGTCAAGAGACCCAGTACTTC. Its translation: CASRRGSQETQYF.

The chain has TRBV28 and TRBJ2-1; possibly TRBD2 for D (6 bases). The CDR3 has 18 amino acids. From germline, CDR1 is MDHEN and CDR2 SYDVKM. V lost 8 bases, J lost 8 bases, and 31 bases lay in between. The CDR3 sequence: CASDISGRWGRWYDEQFF. DNA of the CDR3: TGTGCCAGCGACATATCGGGAAGGTGGGGGAGGTGGTACGATGAGCAGTTCTTC. The variable domain in full, completed from reference TRBV28 and TRBJ2-1, reads DVKVTQSSRYLVKRTGEKVFLECVQDMDHENMFWYRQDPGLGLRLIYFSYDVKMKEKGDIPEGYSVSREKKERFSLILESASTNQTSMYLCASDISGRWGRWYDEQFFGPGTRLTVL.

V and J are TRBV28 and TRBJ2-1; 11 bases map to TRBD2. The CDR3 is 17 residues long. The junction had 8 bases not matched to a gene; V was cut back by 7 bases and J by 0 bases. Germline V gene lookup returns CDR1 MDHEN and CDR2 SYDVKM. DNA for the CDR3: TGTGCCAGCAAAACCGGGACTAGCGGAAGCTCCTACAATGAGCAGTTCTTC. It encodes CASKTGTSGSSYNEQFF.

This chain uses TRBV20-1 with TRBJ1-1; TRBD1 agrees at 7 bases. Germline CDR1 reads DFQATT; CDR2 reads SNEGSKA (reference sequence). This CDR3 contains 15 residues. Losses at the gene ends were 4 bases for V and 0 bases for J; bases not matched to a gene: 8. The CDR3 DNA reads TGCAGTGCTACAGGGGGTCGATACATGAACACTGAAGCTTTCTTT. Translating gives CSATGGRYMNTEAFF.

Only a few counts were recorded for this clonotype. The chain couples TRBV28 to TRBJ2-3; TRBD2 might be the D (6 bases). V was pared by 5 bases and J by 4 bases, with 13 bases between. This CDR3 is 14 amino acids long. Germline values: CDR1 MDHEN, CDR2 SYDVKM. As DNA, the CDR3 is TGTGCCAGCAGTCCAGCGGGCAGTTCAGATACGCAGTATTTT. As protein: CASSPAGSSDTQYF. Combining the CDR3 with reference TRBV28 and TRBJ2-3 gives the whole variable domain DVKVTQSSRYLVKRTGEKVFLECVQDMDHENMFWYRQDPGLGLRLIYFSYDVKMKEKGDIPEGYSVSREKKERFSLILESASTNQTSMYLCASSPAGSSDTQYFGPGTRLTVL.

This chain connects TRBV27 to TRBJ1-3; no definite D call. Looked up from germline, CDR1 is MNHEY and CDR2 is SMNVEV (reference sequence). Trimming shortened V by 4 bases and J by 1 base, and 11 bases separated the two germline ends. This CDR3 spans 15 amino acids. The CDR3 region has the DNA TGTGCCAGCAGTTCCCGAGACAATTCTGGAAACACCATATATTTT. This encodes CASSSRDNSGNTIYF.

This clonotype was seen only a few times. The chain employs TRBV11-1 and TRBJ2-3; TRBD2 aligns across 8 bases. Germline loops: CDR1 SGHAT, CDR2 FQDESV (reference sequence). The CDR3 runs 16 residues. V shed 3 bases and J 3 bases; nucleotides not matched to a gene: 8. CDR3 loop: CASSFSTGTRTDTQYF. CDR3 in DNA: TGTGCCAGCAGCTTTAGTACCGGGACTAGGACAGATACGCAGTATTTT. Combining the CDR3 with reference TRBV11-1 and TRBJ2-3 gives the whole variable domain EAEVAQSPRYKITEKSQAVAFWCDPISGHATLYWYRQILGQGPELLVQFQDESVVDDSQLPKDRFSAERLKGVDSTLKIQPAELGDSAMYLCASSFSTGTRTDTQYFGPGTRLTVL.

The chain carries TRBV3-1 and TRBJ2-1, with 11 bases aligning to TRBD2. The end of the DNA fits TRBJ2-7 better, so the J call may be wrong. Germline CDR1 and CDR2: LGHDT and YNNKEL (reference sequence). CDR3 length: 20 amino acids. CDR3 sequence (DNA): TGTGCCAGCAGCCAAGGGCCGTTCCTAGCGGGGGGCAACCCCTACAATGAGCAGTACTTC. Translation gives CASSQGPFLAGGNPYNEQYF.

CDR3 protein: CATSGEGLGPLHF. CDR3 nucleotides: TGTGCCACCAGCGGTGAAGGCCTCGGACCCCTCCACTTT. The genes are TRBV15 and TRBJ1-6; D not resolved. The CDR3 is 13 residues long. Trimming stripped 5 bases from V and 12 bases from J, with 14 bases between. CDR1 and CDR2 from the germline V gene are LNHNV and YYDKDF (reference sequence).

This clonotype was seen only a few times. This sequence joins TRBV6-1 and TRBJ2-7; no definite D call. Germline V CDR1 and CDR2: MNHNS, SASEGT. CDR3 size: 12 residues. Trimming took 4 bases from V and 4 from J, leaving 8 bases between them. The CDR3, as DNA: TGTGCCAGCAGTGCCTCATATTACGAGCAGTACTTC. Protein product: CASSASYYEQYF.